The clone carrying this T cell receptor (beta chain) was detected a few times. Its antigen remains unknown. This sample was taken from a study of T cell responses to AZD1222 COVID-19 vaccine. Study-level points and caveats: Spike was spanned by vaccine-associated CD4 TCRs, with dominance at 160-218 and 743-854.

Germline CDR1 reads SEHNR; CDR2 reads FQNEAQ (reference sequence). CDR3 length: 12 residues. Trimming took 1 base from V and 11 from J, leaving 11 bases between them. Produced via immunoSEQ multiplex PCR; TCRdb's table is partial and in-frame only. This sample has tens of thousands of clones; roughly 84% occur once, and the top ten carry about 24%. V gene TRBV7-9 combines with J gene TRBJ1-1; weak D call: TRBD1 (6 bases). This specimen was peripheral blood, taken on day 0 of AZD1222 vaccination. The TCR sequence derives from an adult in good health. In DNA form, the CDR3 reads TGTGCCAGCAGCTTAGGCAGGGGATCTGCTTTCTTT. It encodes CASSLGRGSAFF.